This T cell receptor beta chain was sequenced in a study of blood T cell repertoires in COVID-19. Study background: Nucleic acid was either cDNA or gDNA, and it came from T cells, B-cell-depleted T cells, or PBMCs.

Clones were read by immunoSEQ multiplex PCR, and TCRdb kept only the in-frame ones, dropping some. The sample lists some 290,000 clones; approximately 89% were seen once. The CDR3 is 15 residues long. Germline V CDR1 and CDR2: MGHRA, YSYEKL. Trimming shortened V by 0 bases and J by 3 bases, and 9 bases separated the two germline ends. As regards this clone: The same CDR3 can be traced to other DNA sequences in this sample.

This clonotype was sampled from a young woman with COVID-19, enrolled during active disease. The V and J genes are TRBV4-1 and TRBJ1-5; D gene ambiguous. Sequences were obtained from peripheral blood. The CDR3 nucleotides are TGCGCCAGCAGCCAAGAGAGAGGCCCCAATCAGCCCCAGCATTTT. Protein sequence: CASSQERGPNQPQHF.